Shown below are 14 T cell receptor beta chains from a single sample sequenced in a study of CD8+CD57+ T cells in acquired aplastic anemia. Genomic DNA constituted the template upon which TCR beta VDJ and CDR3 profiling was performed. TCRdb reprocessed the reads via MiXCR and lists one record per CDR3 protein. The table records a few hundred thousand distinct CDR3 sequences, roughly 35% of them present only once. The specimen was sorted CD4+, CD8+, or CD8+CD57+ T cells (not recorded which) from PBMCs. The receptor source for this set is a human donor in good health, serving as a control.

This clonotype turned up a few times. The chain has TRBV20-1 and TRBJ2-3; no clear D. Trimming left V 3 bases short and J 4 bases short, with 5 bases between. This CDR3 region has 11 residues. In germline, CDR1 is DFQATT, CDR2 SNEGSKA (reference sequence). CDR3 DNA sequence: TGCAGTGCTAGTTTGGCAGATACGCAGTATTTT. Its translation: CSASLADTQYF.

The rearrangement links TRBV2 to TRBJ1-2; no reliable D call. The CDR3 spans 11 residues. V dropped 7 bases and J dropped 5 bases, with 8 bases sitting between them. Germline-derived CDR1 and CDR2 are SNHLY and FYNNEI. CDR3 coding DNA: TGTGCCAGCACCACAGCTTATGGCTACACCTTC. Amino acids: CASTTAYGYTF.

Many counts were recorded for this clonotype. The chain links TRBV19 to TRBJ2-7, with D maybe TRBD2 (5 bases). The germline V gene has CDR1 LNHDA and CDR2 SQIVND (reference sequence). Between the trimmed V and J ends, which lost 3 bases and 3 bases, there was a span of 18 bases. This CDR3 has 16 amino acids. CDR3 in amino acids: CASSIIGRGQDYEQYF. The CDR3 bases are TGTGCCAGTAGTATCATTGGTCGGGGTCAGGACTACGAGCAGTACTTC.

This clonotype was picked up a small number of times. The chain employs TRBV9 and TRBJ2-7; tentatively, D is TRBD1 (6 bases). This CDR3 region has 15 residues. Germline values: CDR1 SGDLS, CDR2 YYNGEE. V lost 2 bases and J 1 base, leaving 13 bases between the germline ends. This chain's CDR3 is CASSVRTADSYEQYF. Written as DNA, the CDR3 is TGTGCCAGCAGCGTGCGGACAGCCGATTCCTACGAGCAGTACTTC. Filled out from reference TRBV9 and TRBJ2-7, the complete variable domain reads DSGVTQTPKHLITATGQRVTLRCSPRSGDLSVYWYQQSLDQGLQFLIQYYNGEERAKGNILERFSAQQFPDLHSELNLSSLELGDSALYFCASSVRTADSYEQYFGPGTRLTVT.

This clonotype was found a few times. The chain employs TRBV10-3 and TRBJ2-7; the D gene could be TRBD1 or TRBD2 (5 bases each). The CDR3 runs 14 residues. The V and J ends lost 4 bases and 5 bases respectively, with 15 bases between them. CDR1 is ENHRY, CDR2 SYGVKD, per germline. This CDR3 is CAISVRGMEDEQYF. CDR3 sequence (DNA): TGTGCCATCAGTGTAAGGGGAATGGAGGACGAGCAGTACTTC.

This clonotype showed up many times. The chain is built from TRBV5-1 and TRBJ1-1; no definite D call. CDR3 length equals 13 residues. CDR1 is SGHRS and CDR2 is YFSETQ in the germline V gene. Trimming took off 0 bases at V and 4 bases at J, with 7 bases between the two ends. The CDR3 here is CASSLDTFTEAFF. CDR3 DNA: TGCGCCAGCAGCTTGGACACTTTCACTGAAGCTTTCTTT.

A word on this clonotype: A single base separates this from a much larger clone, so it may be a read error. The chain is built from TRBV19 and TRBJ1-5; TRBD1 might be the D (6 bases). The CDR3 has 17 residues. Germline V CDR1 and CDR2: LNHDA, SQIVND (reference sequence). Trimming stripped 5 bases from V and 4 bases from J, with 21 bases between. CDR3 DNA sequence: TGTGCCAGTAGTGACGGAGCGGTGAGACAGGATAATCAGCCCCAGCATTTT. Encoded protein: CASSDGAVRQDNQPQHF.

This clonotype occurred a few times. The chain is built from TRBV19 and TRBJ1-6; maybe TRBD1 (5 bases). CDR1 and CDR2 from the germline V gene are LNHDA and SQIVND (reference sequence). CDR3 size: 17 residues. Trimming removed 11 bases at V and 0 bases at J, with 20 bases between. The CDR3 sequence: CAWSAQGVASYNSPLHF. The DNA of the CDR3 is TGTGCCTGGAGTGCCCAAGGGGTGGCCTCCTATAATTCACCCCTCCACTTT.

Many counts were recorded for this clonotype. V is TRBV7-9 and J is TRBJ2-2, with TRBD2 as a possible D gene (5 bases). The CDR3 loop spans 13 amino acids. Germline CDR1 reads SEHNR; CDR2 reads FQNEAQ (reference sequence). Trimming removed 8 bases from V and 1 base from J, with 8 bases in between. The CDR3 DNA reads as TGTGCCAGCCCGCGGGTGAACACCGGGGAGCTGTTTTTT. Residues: CASPRVNTGELFF. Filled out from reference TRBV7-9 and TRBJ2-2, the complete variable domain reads DTGVSQNPRHKITKRGQNVTFRCDPISEHNRLYWYRQTLGQGPEFLTYFQNEAQLEKSRLLSDRFSAERPKGSFSTLEIQRTEQGDSAMYLCASPRVNTGELFFGEGSRLTVL.

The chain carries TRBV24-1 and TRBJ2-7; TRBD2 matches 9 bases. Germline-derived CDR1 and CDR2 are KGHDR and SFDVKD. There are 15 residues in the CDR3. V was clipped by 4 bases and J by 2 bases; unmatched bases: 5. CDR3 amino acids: CATSDPGLATYEQYF. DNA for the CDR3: TGTGCCACCAGTGACCCGGGACTAGCAACCTACGAGCAGTACTTC.

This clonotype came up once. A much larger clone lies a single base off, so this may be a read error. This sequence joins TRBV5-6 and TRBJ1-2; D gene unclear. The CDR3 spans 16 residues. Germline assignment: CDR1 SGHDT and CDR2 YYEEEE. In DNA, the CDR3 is TGTTCCAGCACTTCGGGCCTGACCCGTCAAAACTATGGCTACACCTTC. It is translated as CSSTSGLTRQNYGYTF.

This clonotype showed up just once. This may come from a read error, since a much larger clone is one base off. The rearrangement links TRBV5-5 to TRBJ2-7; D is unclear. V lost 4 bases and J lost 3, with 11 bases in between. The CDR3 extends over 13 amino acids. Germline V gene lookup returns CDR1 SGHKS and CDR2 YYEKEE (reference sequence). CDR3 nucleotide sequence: TGTGCCAGCAGCCAGGACGGGTTCTACGAGCAGTACTTC. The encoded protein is CASSQDGFYEQYF.

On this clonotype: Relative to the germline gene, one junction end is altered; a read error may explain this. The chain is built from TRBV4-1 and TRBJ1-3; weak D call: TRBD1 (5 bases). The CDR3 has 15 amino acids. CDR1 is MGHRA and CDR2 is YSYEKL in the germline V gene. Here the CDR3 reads CASSQPKTDRNAIYF. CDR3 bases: TGCGCCAGCAGCCAACCAAAGACAGACAGAAACGCCATATATTTT.

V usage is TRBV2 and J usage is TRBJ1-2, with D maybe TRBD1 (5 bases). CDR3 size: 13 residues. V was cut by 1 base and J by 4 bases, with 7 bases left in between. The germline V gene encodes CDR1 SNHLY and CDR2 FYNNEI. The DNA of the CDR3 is TGTGCCAGCAGTGAAGAGGGACGCTATGGCTACACCTTC. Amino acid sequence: CASSEEGRYGYTF.